The count of the clone carrying this T cell receptor (beta chain) is one. Its specificity is unknown. This record comes from a study of T cells in narcolepsy. General study findings and limits: Healthy controls reportedly lacked the autoreactive clonotypes serially found in patients' blood.

Between the trimmed V and J ends, which lost 3 bases and 0 bases, there was a span of 16 bases. The CDR3 is made up of 17 amino acids. CDR1 and CDR2 from the germline V gene are SGDLS and YYNGEE. The table came from immunoSEQ multiplex PCR; TCRdb's copy has only in-frame clones and leaves some out. The data show 15,000 to 20,000 clones, 65% to 90% seen once. This sequence originates from a human donor in good health. The chain joins TRBV9 to TRBJ2-1; D perhaps matches TRBD1 (6 bases). Input material: memory (CD45RA-) CD4+ T cells from blood. Here the CDR3 reads CASSATLQGSSYNEQFF. The CDR3 DNA reads as TGTGCCAGCAGCGCAACCCTCCAGGGGAGCTCCTACAATGAGCAGTTCTTC.